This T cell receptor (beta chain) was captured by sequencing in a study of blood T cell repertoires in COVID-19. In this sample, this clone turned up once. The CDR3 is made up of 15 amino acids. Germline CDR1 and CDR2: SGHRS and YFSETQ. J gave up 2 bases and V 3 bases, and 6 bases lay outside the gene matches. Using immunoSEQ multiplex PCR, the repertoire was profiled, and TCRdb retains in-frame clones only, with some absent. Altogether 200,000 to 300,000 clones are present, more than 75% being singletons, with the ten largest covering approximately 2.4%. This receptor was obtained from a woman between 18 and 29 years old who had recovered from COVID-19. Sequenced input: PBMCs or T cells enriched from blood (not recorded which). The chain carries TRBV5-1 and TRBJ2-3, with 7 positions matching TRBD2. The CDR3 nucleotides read TGCGCCAGCAGCTCGAGGAGCGGGGACACAGATACGCAGTATTTT. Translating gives CASSSRSGDTDTQYF.